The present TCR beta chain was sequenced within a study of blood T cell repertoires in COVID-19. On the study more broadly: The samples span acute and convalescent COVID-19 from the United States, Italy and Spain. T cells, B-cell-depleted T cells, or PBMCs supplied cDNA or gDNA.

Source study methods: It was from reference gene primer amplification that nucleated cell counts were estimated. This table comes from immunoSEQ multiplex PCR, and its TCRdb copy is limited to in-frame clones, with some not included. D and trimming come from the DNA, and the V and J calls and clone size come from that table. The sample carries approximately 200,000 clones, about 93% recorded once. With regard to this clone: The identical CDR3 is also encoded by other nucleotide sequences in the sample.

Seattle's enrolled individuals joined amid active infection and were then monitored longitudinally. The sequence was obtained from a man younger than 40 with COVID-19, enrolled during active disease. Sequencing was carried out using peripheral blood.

CDR3 nucleotide sequence: TGTGCCAGCAGCTTAGCAGGGGTTCCTGAAGCTTTCTTT. This sequence encodes CASSLAGVPEAFF. The chain combines TRBV5-6 with TRBJ1-1; maybe TRBD1 (6 bases). CDR1 is SGHDT, CDR2 YYEEEE, per germline. The CDR3 has 13 amino acids. V lost 2 bases, J lost 6 bases, and 11 bases lay in between. The variable domain in full, with the rest retrieved from reference TRBV5-6 and TRBJ1-1, is DAGVTQSPTHLIKTRGQQVTLRCSPKSGHDTVSWYQQALGQGPQFIFQYYEEEERQRGNFPDRFSGHQFPNYSSELNVNALLLGDSALYLCASSLAGVPEAFFGQGTRLTVV.